The source of this T cell receptor beta chain is a study of molecular identifiers for immune sequencing clone quantification. This clonotype was counted between two and nine times. TCRdb independently ran MiXCR on the PCR reads; one entry per CDR3 protein. The table has around 480,000 distinct CDR3 sequences, about a fifth seen once. The TCR originated in a human donor in good health. Some libraries in this study had Jurkat cell RNA spiked in. What was sequenced was naive CD8+ T cells from blood, with Jurkat cell RNA spiked in. Sample subset: FACS-sorted CD8+CD4-CCR7+CD45RA+ naive T cells.

The CDR3 nucleotides read TGTGCCAGCAGCCCACCCCAGACAGGGAGGGAGAACACTGAAGCTTTCTTT. This translates into CASSPPQTGRENTEAFF. This chain joins TRBV7-9 and TRBJ1-1; 7 bases map to TRBD1. This CDR3 comprises 17 residues. Unmatched junction bases numbered 13, after V lost 5 bases and J lost 1 base. Germline V lookup: CDR1 SEHNR, CDR2 FQNEAQ (reference sequence).